The 28 T cell receptor beta chains below come from one sample, sequenced in a study of blood T cell repertoires in COVID-19. Assay used: immunoSEQ multiplex PCR; TCRdb lists only in-frame clones, some missing. The table lists 300,000 to 350,000 clones, about 90% of them singletons. The sample taken for sequencing was PBMCs or T cells enriched from blood (not recorded which). The receptors were gathered from a woman in her twenties or thirties who had recovered from COVID-19.

The chain links TRBV28 to TRBJ2-7; TRBD1 is a possible D gene (6 bases). Germline CDR1 is MDHEN and CDR2 is SYDVKM. CDR3 length equals 13 residues. The V end was cut by 7 bases, the J end by 1 base, with 11 bases between. The CDR3 region is CASIGTPSYEQYF. DNA of the CDR3: TGTGCCAGCATCGGGACACCTTCCTACGAGCAGTACTTC.

V and J are TRBV3-1 (or the pseudogene TRBV3-2) and TRBJ1-3; D gene uncertain. Trimming cost V 0 bases and J 7 bases, with 13 bases left between them. CDR3 length equals 15 residues. Germline V gene lookup returns CDR1 LGHDT and CDR2 YNNKEL (reference sequence). The DNA of the CDR3 is TGTGCCAGCAGCCAAGATTCCGCATCGGGGAACACCATATATTTT. Translating it yields CASSQDSASGNTIYF.

The chain combines TRBV5-4 with TRBJ2-2, with 12 bases that match TRBD1. Germline values: CDR1 SGHNT, CDR2 YYREEE (reference sequence). V trimming: 1 base; J trimming: 3 bases; junction bases outside the gene matches: 4. This CDR3 contains 17 residues. This chain's CDR3 is CASSLPGTGGYTGELFF. DNA of the CDR3: TGTGCCAGCAGCTTGCCCGGGACAGGGGGCTACACCGGGGAGCTGTTTTTT.

The chain employs TRBV19 and TRBJ2-2, with TRBD1 matching 7 bases. This CDR3 is built from 15 residues. The V and J ends lost 10 bases and 2 bases, in that order; junction bases with no gene match: 10. The germline CDR1 and CDR2 sequences are LNHDA and SQIVND (reference sequence). The CDR3 spells CATSRRQGNTGELFF. DNA of the CDR3: TGTGCCACTAGCCGGAGACAGGGAAACACCGGGGAGCTGTTTTTT.

The chain uses TRBV19 and TRBJ1-4; 8 bases line up with TRBD1. Germline CDR1 reads LNHDA; CDR2 reads SQIVND (reference sequence). V lost 4 bases and J lost 7; bases outside the gene matches: 8. This CDR3 contains 15 residues. The CDR3 protein is CASSTTTGGAEKLFF. For the CDR3, the DNA is TGTGCCAGTAGTACGACCACAGGGGGAGCTGAAAAACTGTTTTTT.

The rearrangement joins TRBV2 to TRBJ1-2, with D possibly matching TRBD1 (5 bases). Germline values: CDR1 SNHLY, CDR2 FYNNEI. The CDR3 is 13 amino acids. Deletions cut 2 bases from V and 6 bases from J, with 10 bases between. CDR3: CASSETEGHGYTF. Here the CDR3 DNA reads TGTGCCAGCAGTGAAACGGAGGGACATGGCTACACCTTC.

The rearrangement joins TRBV7-9 to TRBJ1-5; weak D call: TRBD1 (5 bases). Germline V gene data show CDR1 as SEHNR and CDR2 as FQNEAQ (reference sequence). V was cut by 1 base and J by 5 bases, with 12 bases left in between. This CDR3 has 15 amino acids. CDR3 sequence (DNA): TGTGCCAGCAGCTTAGATGGGGCCGCCGATCAGCCCCAGCATTTT. This gives the protein CASSLDGAADQPQHF.

The chain carries TRBV15 and TRBJ2-1, with 10 bases lining up with TRBD1. Germline values: CDR1 LNHNV, CDR2 YYDKDF (reference sequence). The CDR3 loop spans 16 amino acids. V lost 0 bases, J lost 2 bases, and 1 base stayed unmatched. The CDR3 is CATSREGQGAYNEQFF. The DNA of the CDR3 is TGTGCCACCAGCAGAGAAGGACAGGGGGCCTACAATGAGCAGTTCTTC.

V is TRBV4-3 and J is TRBJ1-4; 9 bases map to TRBD1. The CDR3 extends over 15 amino acids. CDR1 and CDR2 (germline): LGHNA, YSLEER. The junction had 4 bases not matched to a gene; V was cut back by 0 bases and J by 8 bases. CDR3: CASSQDTGTGEKLFF. CDR3 sequence (DNA): TGCGCCAGCAGCCAAGATACCGGGACAGGGGAAAAACTGTTTTTT.

This sequence joins TRBV14 and TRBJ2-3, with D perhaps matching TRBD2 (5 bases). Deletions cut 10 bases from V and 4 bases from J, with 15 bases between. The CDR3 contains 13 residues. Per germline, CDR1 SGHDN and CDR2 FVKESK. The CDR3 is CATGNSGADTQYF. The CDR3 bases are TGTGCCACCGGGAACTCCGGAGCAGATACGCAGTATTTT.

V usage is TRBV3-1 (or the pseudogene TRBV3-2) and J usage is TRBJ1-5, with D tentatively TRBD1 (5 bases). The CDR3 is 16 amino acids. The germline V gene encodes CDR1 LGHDT and CDR2 YNNKEL (reference sequence). V lost 0 bases and J lost 2, with 11 bases in between. CDR3: CASSQDGRGGNQPQHF. The DNA of the CDR3 is TGTGCCAGCAGCCAAGATGGGAGGGGTGGCAATCAGCCCCAGCATTTT.

This rearrangement joins TRBV29-1 to TRBJ1-1; D is undetermined. There are 13 residues in the CDR3. Germline assignment: CDR1 SQVTM and CDR2 ANQGSEA. V was pared by 3 bases and J by 0 bases, with 8 bases between. Written as DNA, the CDR3 is TGCAGCGTTGACGAGGGAATGAACACTGAAGCTTTCTTT. Translation: CSVDEGMNTEAFF.

This sequence joins TRBV19 and TRBJ1-5, with 7 bases matching TRBD1. The J segment lost 1 base and the V segment lost 6 bases, leaving 3 bases of the junction unmatched. The CDR3 is made up of 14 amino acids. Germline V gene lookup returns CDR1 LNHDA and CDR2 SQIVND (reference sequence). The CDR3 nucleotides are TGTGCCAGTAGGATACAGGGGAGCAATCAGCCCCAGCATTTT. It translates to CASRIQGSNQPQHF.

V usage is TRBV29-1 and J usage is TRBJ1-5; D is ambiguous. The V gene's germline CDR1 is SQVTM and CDR2 ANQGSEA. V was pared by 0 bases and J by 5 bases, with 8 bases between. The CDR3 totals 13 residues. The CDR3 sequence is CSVEETTDQPQHF. Written as DNA, the CDR3 is TGCAGCGTTGAAGAGACAACCGATCAGCCCCAGCATTTT.

The V call is TRBV5-4, the J call TRBJ1-4; D possibly corresponds to TRBD1 (6 bases). This CDR3 has 14 residues. V was cut by 4 bases and J by 8 bases, with 15 bases left in between. CDR1 is SGHNT and CDR2 is YYREEE in the germline V gene (reference sequence). This CDR3 reads CASSKTGGDEKLFF. The CDR3 region has the DNA TGTGCCAGCAGCAAGACAGGTGGGGACGAAAAACTGTTTTTT. The entire variable domain, with the rest obtained from reference TRBV5-4 and TRBJ1-4, is as follows: ETGVTQSPTHLIKTRGQQVTLRCSSQSGHNTVSWYQQALGQGPQFIFQYYREEENGRGNFPPRFSGLQFPNYSSELNVNALELDDSALYLCASSKTGGDEKLFFGSGTQLSVL.

V gene TRBV5-1 combines with J gene TRBJ2-5; 9 bases line up with TRBD1. CDR3 length: 17 residues. V shed 4 bases, J shed 4 bases, and the junction held 14 bases outside the gene matches. Germline V CDR1 and CDR2: SGHRS, YFSETQ. In nucleotides, the CDR3 is TGCGCCAGCAGCGCCACCGGGACAGGGAGTTTTGGAGAGACCCAGTACTTC. Translating it yields CASSATGTGSFGETQYF.

The chain employs TRBV28 and TRBJ1-5, with TRBD1 as a possible D gene (6 bases). V was clipped by 7 bases and J by 5 bases, with 18 bases between them. The CDR3 is 15 amino acids. Germline CDR1 and CDR2: MDHEN and SYDVKM. Here the CDR3 DNA reads TGTGCCAGCACTAACGGACAGTCTATCTATCAGCCCCAGCATTTT. This codes for CASTNGQSIYQPQHF.

The chain has TRBV7-8 and TRBJ1-1; D is unresolved. The CDR3 is 11 residues long. Per germline, CDR1 SGHVS and CDR2 FQNEAQ. Trimming removed 5 bases at V and 7 bases at J, with 8 bases between. The CDR3 sequence: CASSPGYEAFF. CDR3 nucleotide sequence: TGTGCCAGCAGCCCCGGGTATGAAGCTTTCTTT.

This sequence joins TRBV19 and TRBJ2-6; TRBD2 agrees at 8 bases. This CDR3 contains 15 residues. Trimming at V came to 6 bases and at J to 1 base, leaving 2 bases not matched to a gene. The germline gives CDR1 LNHDA, CDR2 SQIVND (reference sequence). Here the CDR3 DNA reads TGTGCCAGTAGCCCGGGGGGGTCTGGGGCCAACGTCCTGACTTTC. This sequence encodes CASSPGGSGANVLTF.

CDR3 loop: CASSRTSVHEQYF. In DNA, the CDR3 is TGCGCCAGCAGCCGAACTAGCGTACACGAGCAGTACTTC. The rearrangement uses TRBV5-1 and TRBJ2-7; 7 nucleotides align to TRBD2. The CDR3 is made up of 13 amino acids. J was trimmed by 5 bases and V by 4 bases; bases with no gene match: 6. Per germline, CDR1 SGHRS and CDR2 YFSETQ.

The gene calls are TRBV30 and TRBJ1-1; 8 nucleotides line up with TRBD1. V was clipped by 5 bases and J by 4 bases; unmatched bases: 9. CDR1 and CDR2 from the germline V gene are GTSNPN and SVGIG (reference sequence). The CDR3 length is 14 residues. CDR3 sequence (DNA): TGTGCCTGGTCTTACGGGGACAGGCCCACTGAAGCTTTCTTT. Its translation: CAWSYGDRPTEAFF.

The rearrangement links TRBV6-5 to TRBJ1-2; D is unresolved. Germline CDR1 is MNHEY and CDR2 is SVGAGI. This CDR3 spans 15 amino acids. V was clipped by 0 bases and J by 8 bases, with 16 bases between them. The CDR3 loop is CASSYSFLRTEGYTF. CDR3 sequence (DNA): TGTGCCAGCAGTTACTCGTTTTTAAGGACTGAGGGCTACACCTTC.

The chain links TRBV18 to TRBJ1-2; 9 bases line up with TRBD1. The CDR3 has 15 residues. Germline CDR1 and CDR2: KGHSH and LQKENI. Trimming removed 2 bases from V and 2 bases from J; junction bases left unmatched: 3. The CDR3 bases are TGTGCCAGCTCACCAAACAGGGGGCAGAACTATGGCTACACCTTC. It encodes CASSPNRGQNYGYTF. The full variable domain, in which reference TRBV18 and TRBJ1-2 provide the parts outside the CDR3, is NAGVMQNPRHLVRRRGQEARLRCSPMKGHSHVYWYRQLPEEGLKFMVYLQKENIIDESGMPKERFSAEFPKEGPSILRIQQVVRGDSAAYFCASSPNRGQNYGYTFGSGTRLTVV.

The chain combines TRBV6-1 with TRBJ2-5; 7 nucleotides agree with TRBD1. V was pared by 3 bases and J by 4 bases, with 5 bases of the junction left unmatched. Germline V gene data show CDR1 as MNHNS and CDR2 as SASEGT. The CDR3 loop spans 14 amino acids. CDR3 DNA sequence: TGTGCCAGCAGTGAGGACAGGATACGAGAGACCCAGTACTTC. It yields the protein CASSEDRIRETQYF.

This clone turned up a few times. The chain recombines TRBV29-1 with TRBJ2-1, with 9 nucleotides matching TRBD2. V lost 4 bases and J lost 0; bases outside the gene matches: 7. Per the germline V gene, CDR1 is SQVTM and CDR2 is ANQGSEA. The CDR3 contains 16 residues. This chain's CDR3 is CSVGRLAGSSYNEQFF. CDR3 in DNA: TGCAGCGTTGGTAGGCTAGCGGGGAGCTCCTACAATGAGCAGTTCTTC.

The chain recombines TRBV7-9 with TRBJ1-2; 10 positions agree with TRBD1. V was pared by 5 bases and J by 6 bases, with 9 bases of the junction left unmatched. Looked up from germline, CDR1 is SEHNR and CDR2 is FQNEAQ (reference sequence). The CDR3 is made up of 15 amino acids. The CDR3 DNA is TGTGCCAGCAGCCAGGGAATGGGACAGGGGAATGGCTACACCTTC. Translated, it gives CASSQGMGQGNGYTF.

With respect to this clone: The junction departs from the called germline gene at one end, perhaps through a read error. The chain carries TRBV14 and TRBJ1-2; D gene uncertain. The CDR3 covers 8 residues. CDR1 and CDR2 from the germline V gene are SGHDN and FVKESK. In DNA form, the CDR3 reads TGTGCCAGCAGCCAAGGACACTTC. This gives the protein CASSQGHF.

The V gene is TRBV3-1 (or the pseudogene TRBV3-2), the J gene TRBJ1-6, with D unresolved. Looked up from germline, CDR1 is LGHDT and CDR2 is YNNKEL (reference sequence). Trimming removed 3 bases at V and 2 bases at J, with 14 bases between. The CDR3 spans 17 residues. The CDR3 protein is CASSHLSGKTYNSPLHF. The DNA for the CDR3 is TGTGCCAGCAGCCATCTCTCCGGGAAGACCTATAATTCACCCCTCCACTTT.